This T cell receptor beta chain was sequenced for a study of blood T cells in healthy people across ages. The study's findings and limits: Roughly linear declines in TCR beta diversity per million T cells occurred with age.

V shed 5 bases and J 1 base; nucleotides not matched to a gene: 5. Germline CDR1 SGHAT, CDR2 FQNNGV. The CDR3 sequence is 16 residues long. Concerning this clonotype: Its target is not known.

Primers used in a second PCR of about 6 to 11 cycles were a sample-barcoded 5' primer and a J-beta primer mix. Any given sample supplied a minimum of 2.5 million CDR3-containing paired-end reads. TCRdb reprocessed the 5' RACE reads with MiXCR, giving one entry per CDR3 protein. The table has approximately 780,000 distinct CDR3 sequences, roughly 26% seen once. These data are also associated with another study on T cells of mothers and their children. That report notes: Overlap ran slightly, non-significantly higher for related than unrelated mother-child pairs.

Sample: blood. This TCR came from a boy aged 5-17 years in good health. The chain combines TRBV11-2 with TRBJ2-2; TRBD2 aligns across 9 bases. The CDR3 DNA follows: TGTGCCAGCAGCCCGGGACTAGCCGTGAACACCGGGGAGCTGTTTTTT. It translates to CASSPGLAVNTGELFF.